These 19 T cell receptor beta chains originate from one sample sequenced in a study of T cells in Graves' hyperthyroidism and ophthalmopathy. Amplified TCR beta CDR3 regions derived from RNA transcripts. The HTBI primer set served for first-round RT-PCR of the TCR CDR3. TCRdb processed the multiplex PCR reads anew with MiXCR; each CDR3 protein has one entry. The sample consists of some 530,000 distinct CDR3 sequences, approximately 22% of them appearing once. The sequencing sample was made of blood. The receptors originated from a woman between 65 and 79 years old with Graves' ophthalmopathy.

This sequence joins TRBV5-1 and TRBJ1-2; maybe TRBD1 (5 bases). Trimming stripped 4 bases from V and 3 bases from J, with 16 bases between. Germline values: CDR1 SGHRS, CDR2 YFSETQ. This CDR3 is 15 amino acids long. The CDR3 region has the DNA TGCGCCAGCAGCACCCGTGGGGGGTTCGACTATGGCTACACCTTC. Translation: CASSTRGGFDYGYTF.

This chain's CDR3 is CASSVGTAGYEQYF. CDR3 sequence (DNA): TGTGCCAGCAGCGTAGGTACAGCGGGCTACGAGCAGTACTTC. The V call is TRBV9, the J call TRBJ2-7; a possible D gene is TRBD2 (6 bases). Trimming pared 0 bases from V and 3 bases from J, leaving 10 bases between. Germline-derived CDR1 and CDR2 are SGDLS and YYNGEE. CDR3 length equals 14 residues. The full variable domain, its missing parts supplied by reference TRBV9 and TRBJ2-7, is DSGVTQTPKHLITATGQRVTLRCSPRSGDLSVYWYQQSLDQGLQFLIQYYNGEERAKGNILERFSAQQFPDLHSELNLSSLELGDSALYFCASSVGTAGYEQYFGPGTRLTVT.

This clonotype was found a few times. V is TRBV2 and J is TRBJ1-3; unclear D gene. CDR3 length: 17 residues. Germline V CDR1 and CDR2: SNHLY, FYNNEI. V was clipped by 0 bases and J by 0 bases, with 12 bases between them. For the CDR3, the DNA is TGTGCCAGCAGTGAAGCCCTTTATTCAAGCTCTGGAAACACCATATATTTT. It specifies CASSEALYSSSGNTIYF.

The CDR3, as DNA: TGTGCCAGCAGCCCGAAACGGGACAGGGCCAATCATGGCTACACCTTC. Translation gives CASSPKRDRANHGYTF. V and J are TRBV7-9 and TRBJ1-2; 9 bases map to TRBD1. V shed 5 bases and J 6 bases; nucleotides not matched to a gene: 13. Germline V lookup: CDR1 SEHNR, CDR2 FQNEAQ (reference sequence). The CDR3 is 16 residues long.

The chain joins TRBV5-6 to TRBJ2-4, with a tentative D call TRBD1 (6 bases). Trimming cost V 4 bases and J 7 bases, with 18 bases left between them. Per the germline V gene, CDR1 is SGHDT and CDR2 is YYEEEE. CDR3 length: 15 amino acids. The CDR3 region is CASSRRTEGLNIQYF. DNA of the CDR3: TGTGCCAGCAGCAGAAGGACAGAGGGCTTGAACATTCAGTACTTC.

This rearrangement joins TRBV20-1 to TRBJ2-1; 10 nucleotides align to TRBD2. CDR3 length: 14 amino acids. Germline loops: CDR1 DFQATT, CDR2 SNEGSKA (reference sequence). V dropped 5 bases and J dropped 2; count of bases not matched to a gene: 3. CDR3 in amino acids: CSADGLAAYNEQFF. DNA for the CDR3: TGCAGTGCTGACGGACTAGCGGCCTACAATGAGCAGTTCTTC.

At least ten counts were recorded for this clonotype. The chain is built from TRBV12-3 or TRBV12-4 and TRBJ2-3; TRBD2 matches 13 bases. The CDR3 sequence is 15 residues long. The J segment lost 11 bases and the V segment lost 6 bases, leaving 11 bases of the junction unmatched. The CDR3 bases are TGTGCCAGCAGGCGGACTAGCGGGAGACCAACGGAGCAGTATTTT. It specifies CASRRTSGRPTEQYF.

The V call is TRBV7-3, the J call TRBJ2-1; 8 bases line up with TRBD1. V gave up 6 bases and J gave up 8 bases; unmatched junction bases: 9. This CDR3 spans 14 amino acids. The V gene's germline CDR1 is SGHTA and CDR2 FQGTGA. Written as DNA, the CDR3 is TGTGCCAGCAGTCGACAGGGGCTTAGCGATGAGCAGTTCTTC. Translating gives CASSRQGLSDEQFF. Using reference TRBV7-3 and TRBJ2-1 for the parts outside the CDR3, the full variable domain is GAGVSQTPSNKVTEKGKYVELRCDPISGHTALYWYRQSLGQGPEFLIYFQGTGAADDSGLPNDRFFAVRPEGSVSTLKIQRTERGDSAVYLCASSRQGLSDEQFFGPGTRLTVL.

This clonotype has a handful of counts. The V gene is TRBV7-8, the J gene TRBJ2-1; no clear D. V gave up 1 base and J gave up 0 bases, with 10 bases separating them. Germline loops: CDR1 SGHVS, CDR2 FQNEAQ. The length of the CDR3 is 16 residues. The CDR3 sequence is CASSLGRRISYNEQFF. In DNA, the CDR3 is TGTGCCAGCAGCTTAGGTCGGAGAATCTCCTACAATGAGCAGTTCTTC.

This clonotype was picked up a small number of times. The genes are TRBV27 and TRBJ1-1, with no clear D. The CDR3 consists of 15 residues. Trimming stripped 3 bases from V and 1 base from J, with 12 bases between. CDR1 MNHEY and CDR2 SMNVEV come from the germline V gene (reference sequence). The CDR3 sequence is CASSFGVVKNTEAFF. For the CDR3, the DNA is TGTGCCAGCAGTTTCGGGGTGGTAAAGAACACTGAAGCTTTCTTT.

V gene TRBV12-3 or TRBV12-4 combines with J gene TRBJ1-2; tentatively, D is TRBD1 (5 bases). V dropped 5 bases and J dropped 5 bases, with 18 bases sitting between them. The CDR3 is 15 residues long. CDR3 residues: CASSATGRGNYGYTF. The CDR3 coding sequence is TGTGCCAGCAGTGCGACGGGTAGGGGAAATTATGGCTACACCTTC.

This clonotype was observed a handful of times. The rearrangement joins TRBV7-3 to TRBJ2-1, with D perhaps matching TRBD2 (6 bases). V was pared by 4 bases and J by 0 bases, with 10 bases between. The CDR3 consists of 15 residues. Germline V gene data show CDR1 as SGHTA and CDR2 as FQGTGA. CDR3 sequence (DNA): TGTGCCAGCAGCTCCCATAGCGGCTCCTACAATGAGCAGTTCTTC. Its protein product is CASSSHSGSYNEQFF.

This clonotype has at least ten counts. The chain combines TRBV3-1 with TRBJ2-1, with 9 bases matching TRBD2. The J segment lost 5 bases and the V segment lost 2 bases, leaving 1 base of the junction unmatched. Germline V gene sequence: CDR1 LGHDT, CDR2 YNNKEL (reference sequence). This CDR3 comprises 14 residues. The DNA for the CDR3 is TGTGCCAGCAGCCAACTAGCGGGAAACAATGAGCAGTTCTTC. Protein: CASSQLAGNNEQFF.

In this sample, this clonotype turned up a few times. The J gene is TRBJ2-4, the V gene TRBV25-1; D uncertain. The CDR3 has 12 residues. Germline V gene data show CDR1 as MGHDK and CDR2 as SYGVNS. V was cut by 3 bases and J by 8 bases, with 8 bases left in between. CDR3 region: CASSDIPDIQYF. The CDR3 region has the DNA TGTGCCAGCAGTGATATTCCGGACATTCAGTACTTC. The full variable domain, completed using reference TRBV25-1 and TRBJ2-4, is EADIYQTPRYLVIGTGKKITLECSQTMGHDKMYWYQQDPGMELHLIHYSYGVNSTEKGDLSSESTVSRIRTEHFPLTLESARPSHTSQYLCASSDIPDIQYFGAGTRLSVL.

This clonotype was picked up one time. The chain links TRBV30 to TRBJ2-1, with D maybe TRBD1 (6 bases). Per germline, CDR1 GTSNPN and CDR2 SVGIG (reference sequence). Trimming shortened V by 4 bases and J by 5 bases, and 21 bases separated the two germline ends. CDR3 length: 16 amino acids. CDR3 DNA: TGTGCCTGGAACTTTGGGGGCAGGGGAAGGGACAATGAGCAGTTCTTC. Its translation: CAWNFGGRGRDNEQFF. The variable domain in full, with the rest retrieved from reference TRBV30 and TRBJ2-1, is SQTIHQWPATLVQPVGSPLSLECTVEGTSNPNLYWYRQAAGRGLQLLFYSVGIGQISSEVPQNLSASRPQDRQFILSSKKLLLSDSGFYLCAWNFGGRGRDNEQFFGPGTRLTVL.

This clonotype was observed once. The gene calls are TRBV20-1 and TRBJ1-6; D is unresolved. The germline gives CDR1 DFQATT, CDR2 SNEGSKA (reference sequence). V was cut by 6 bases and J by 6 bases, with 15 bases left in between. The CDR3 has 14 residues. This CDR3 is CSAPLGRINSPLHF. CDR3 DNA: TGCAGTGCCCCTCTAGGACGGATTAATTCACCCCTCCACTTT.

This CDR3 is CASSEPSGGRYEQFF. CDR3 nucleotide sequence: TGCGCCAGCAGTGAGCCTAGTGGGGGCAGGTACGAGCAGTTCTTC. The V and J genes are TRBV10-2 and TRBJ2-1; a weak D match, TRBD1 (6 bases). V dropped 2 bases and J dropped 10 bases, with 18 bases sitting between them. The CDR3 is 15 residues long. Germline CDR1 and CDR2: WSHSY and SAAADI.

This clonotype showed up many times. This sequence joins TRBV27 and TRBJ1-2, with D tentatively TRBD1 (6 bases). This CDR3 comprises 15 residues. Germline V gene lookup returns CDR1 MNHEY and CDR2 SMNVEV (reference sequence). The V end lost 6 bases, the J end lost 0 bases, and 14 bases lay between the germline ends. The CDR3 reads CASRGRDNTNYGYTF. Written as DNA, the CDR3 is TGTGCCAGCAGGGGCCGGGACAACACTAACTATGGCTACACCTTC.

A few counts support this clonotype. The chain recombines TRBV10-2 with TRBJ1-1, with D uncertain. Germline assignment: CDR1 WSHSY and CDR2 SAAADI. This CDR3 contains 13 residues. V shed 7 bases and J shed 1 base, with 10 bases lying between them. CDR3 residues: CASTPAKNTEAFF. DNA for the CDR3: TGCGCCAGCACCCCGGCCAAGAACACTGAAGCTTTCTTT.